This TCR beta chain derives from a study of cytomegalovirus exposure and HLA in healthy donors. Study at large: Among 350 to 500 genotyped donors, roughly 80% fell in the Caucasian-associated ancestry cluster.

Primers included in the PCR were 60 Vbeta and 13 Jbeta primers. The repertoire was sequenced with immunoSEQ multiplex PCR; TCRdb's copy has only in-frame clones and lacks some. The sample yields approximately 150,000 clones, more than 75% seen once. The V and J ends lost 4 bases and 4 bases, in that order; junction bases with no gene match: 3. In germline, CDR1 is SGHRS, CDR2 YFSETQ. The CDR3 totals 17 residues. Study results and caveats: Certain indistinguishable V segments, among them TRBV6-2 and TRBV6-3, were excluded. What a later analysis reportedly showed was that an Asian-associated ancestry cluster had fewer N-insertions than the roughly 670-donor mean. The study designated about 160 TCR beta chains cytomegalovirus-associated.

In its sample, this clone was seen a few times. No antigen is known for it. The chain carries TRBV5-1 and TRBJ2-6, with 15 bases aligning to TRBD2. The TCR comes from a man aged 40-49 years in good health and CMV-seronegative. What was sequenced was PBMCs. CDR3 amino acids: CASSLGLAGGGANVLTF. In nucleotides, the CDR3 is TGCGCCAGCAGCCTGGGACTAGCGGGGGGCGGGGCCAACGTCCTGACTTTC.